These T cell receptor beta chains were read from a single sample in a study of breast tumors, draining lymph nodes, adjacent tissues. In TCRdb, the multiplex PCR reads were re-called with MiXCR into one record per CDR3 protein. The data hold about 12,000 distinct CDR3 sequences, with roughly 53% observed a single time. Sequenced: breast tumor tissue. These receptors all come from a female donor with breast cancer. Some clones in this sample may be carry-over from other donors' samples. The CDR3 runs from the conserved cysteine through the conserved F or W. D genes are given only for firm matches. Rows give clone size only sometimes, using once, few, many, or a class for an expanded clone.

>TRBV4-1|-|15|TRBJ2-3|medium-sized
TGCGCCAGCAGTCGCTCCGGGACACTTGCAGATACGCAGTATTTT
CASSRSGTLADTQYF
>TRBV5-1|-|13|TRBJ1-3|-
TGCGCCAGCAGCTTCGGACAGGGAAACACCATATATTTT
CASSFGQGNTIYF
>TRBV5-1|-|15|TRBJ2-3|few
TGCGCCAGCAGCTTGGATGGAAGGGGCACAGATACGCAGTATTTT
CASSLDGRGTDTQYF
>TRBV20-1|TRBD1|14|TRBJ1-5|-
TGCAGTGCTAGAGATTCAGGGGGCCAACAGCCCCAGCATTTT
CSARDSGGQQPQHF
>TRBV14|-|13|TRBJ1-2|many
TGTGCCAGCAGCCACCAGGGTTCGTATGGCTACACCTTC
CASSHQGSYGYTF
>TRBV2|-|13|TRBJ2-5|-
TGTGTCGGCAGTCGTGGACGCGGGGAGACCCAGTATTTC
CVGSRGRGETQYF
>TRBV6-5|-|14|TRBJ2-1|few
TGTGCCAGCAGTTTCAGGGCGGTCCTCCATGAGCAGTTCTTC
CASSFRAVLHEQFF
>TRBV7-3|-|16|TRBJ2-1|-
TGTGCCAGCAGCTTAGGAACGGAGGGGGACCACAATGAGCAGTTCTTC
CASSLGTEGDHNEQFF
>TRBV12-3/TRBV12-4|-|15|TRBJ1-5|-
TGTGCCAGCAGTTTGACAGGAAACCGAAATCAGCCCCAGCATTTT
CASSLTGNRNQPQHF
>TRBV6-6|-|14|TRBJ2-2|medium-sized
TGTGCCAGCAGTGGGACCTCGAACACCGGGGAGCTGTTTTTT
CASSGTSNTGELFF
>TRBV29-1|TRBD2|13|TRBJ2-1|-
TGCAGCGGCGAGGGACTAGCGCCGAATGAGCAGTTCTTC
CSGEGLAPNEQFF
>TRBV7-9|-|12|TRBJ2-5|-
TGTGCCAGCAGCCTCCAAACCCCTGCCCAGTACTTC
CASSLQTPAQYF
>TRBV6-6|TRBD2|15|TRBJ2-7|many
TGTGCCAGCAGTTCCAGGACTAGCGGGGCCGACGAGCAGTACTTC
CASSSRTSGADEQYF
>TRBV5-1|TRBD1|14|TRBJ2-7|-
TGCGCCAGCAGCCCGGGACAGGGTGGGGACGGGCAGTACTTC
CASSPGQGGDGQYF
>TRBV20-1|-|16|TRBJ2-2|medium-sized
TGCAGTGCTAGAGATATGACTAGTCCGAACACCGGGGAGCTGTTTTTT
CSARDMTSPNTGELFF
>TRBV18|TRBD1|15|TRBJ2-1|many
TGTGCCAGCTCACCACCGGCCCGGGACAGAAATGAGCAGTTCTTC
CASSPPARDRNEQFF
>TRBV2|-|15|TRBJ2-3|many
TGTGCCAGCACTGGGCGGCCTAAGGGCACAGATACGCAGTATTTT
CASTGRPKGTDTQYF
>TRBV9|-|14|TRBJ1-2|-
TGTGCCAGCAGCGAGTCGACAGCTCTCGTTGGCTACACCTTC
CASSESTALVGYTF
>TRBV4-3|TRBD2|15|TRBJ2-5|few
TGCGCCAGCAGCCAGACACTAGCGGGAGTGGAGACCCAGTACTTC
CASSQTLAGVETQYF
>TRBV2|-|16|TRBJ1-1|many
TGTGCCAGCAGTGACGGACTCGGGGCCGGGGGAACTGAAGCTTTCTTT
CASSDGLGAGGTEAFF
>TRBV29-1|TRBD2|15|TRBJ2-3|medium-sized
TGCAGCGTTTCCCTTTTGGGGGGGGACACAGATACGCAGTATTTT
CSVSLLGGDTDTQYF
>TRBV5-6|-|14|TRBJ2-4|many
TGTGCCAGCAGCTTGACGGGAGCCAAAAACATTCAGTACTTC
CASSLTGAKNIQYF
>TRBV20-1|-|12|TRBJ2-7|-
TGCAGTGCAACTGGGGGGAACTACGAGCAGTACTTC
CSATGGNYEQYF
>TRBV20-1|-|16|TRBJ2-1|-
TGCAGTGCTAGATCCCAGGGGGGGGAGTCCTACAATGAGCAGTTCTTC
CSARSQGGESYNEQFF
>TRBV5-4|-|14|TRBJ2-7|-
TGTGCCAGCAGCGTCGCGAAGAATCGCTACGAGCAGTACTTC
CASSVAKNRYEQYF
>TRBV2|-|15|TRBJ1-2|many
TGTGCCAGCAGTCGTTCCCCTAGGGGTAACTATGGCTACACCTTC
CASSRSPRGNYGYTF
>TRBV6-2/TRBV6-3|TRBD1|15|TRBJ2-3|-
TGTGCCAGCCATATGACAGGGCTCAGCACAGATACGCAGTATTTT
CASHMTGLSTDTQYF
>TRBV4-3|TRBD1|15|TRBJ1-6|-
TGCGCCAGCAGCCGTGGCGGGACAGATAATTCACCCCTCCACTTT
CASSRGGTDNSPLHF
>TRBV20-1|-|13|TRBJ2-3|-
TGCAGTGCTAGAGGGCCCCGCACAGATACGCAGTATTTT
CSARGPRTDTQYF
>TRBV7-2|TRBD2|14|TRBJ2-1|-
TGTGCCAGCAGCTCGGGACTATCTTGGAATGAGCAGTTCTTC
CASSSGLSWNEQFF
>TRBV4-2|-|14|TRBJ1-3|-
TGTGCCAGCAGCCCGACGGTCTCTGGAAACACCATATATTTT
CASSPTVSGNTIYF
>TRBV9|TRBD1|15|TRBJ1-6|-
TGTGCCAGCAGCGCCCGGGACAGGGTGGATTCACCCCCCCACTTT
CASSARDRVDSPPHF
>TRBV29-1|-|12|TRBJ1-3|-
TGCAGCGCTCAAATGACTGGAAACACCATATATTTT
CSAQMTGNTIYF
>TRBV14|-|16|TRBJ1-3|few
TGTGCCAGCAGCCAAGCCCCTGCCGGGACAGGAAACACCATATATTTT
CASSQAPAGTGNTIYF
>TRBV6-7|TRBD2|16|TRBJ2-5|few
TGTGCCAGCAGTTTTCGGACTAGCGGGAGAAGTCAGACCCAGTACTTC
CASSFRTSGRSQTQYF
>TRBV6-1|-|15|TRBJ2-6|many
TGTGCCAGCGGGGGGACTCCCTCTGGGGCCAACGTCCTGACTTTC
CASGGTPSGANVLTF
>TRBV2|-|13|TRBJ1-2|-
TGTGCCAGCAGTGATCAGGCTACATATGGCTACACCTTC
CASSDQATYGYTF
>TRBV27|-|14|TRBJ1-4|medium-sized
TGTGCCAGCAGTTTTTGGGGTGAGGGTGAAAAACTGTTTTTT
CASSFWGEGEKLFF
>TRBV5-1|-|13|TRBJ1-2|-
TGCGCCAGCAGCTTGGCTCAGAGCTATGGCTACACCTTC
CASSLAQSYGYTF
>TRBV10-2|-|11|TRBJ2-5|-
TGCGCCAGCAGTGAGGTGGAGACCCAGTACTTC
CASSEVETQYF
>TRBV27|TRBD1|15|TRBJ2-7|medium-sized
TGTGCCAGCAGCCCGACAGGGCCCTGGGACTACGAGCAGTACTTC
CASSPTGPWDYEQYF
>TRBV10-2|TRBD2|17|TRBJ2-7|-
TGCGCCAGCAGTGACCGGCTAGCGGGAGGGCCGAGGGGCGAGCAGTACTTC
CASSDRLAGGPRGEQYF
>TRBV4-1|-|15|TRBJ2-2|medium-sized
TGCGCCAGCAGAAAAGGGGGGACGGACACCGGGGAGCTGTTTTTT
CASRKGGTDTGELFF
>TRBV20-1|-|13|TRBJ2-5|-
TGCAGTGCAAAACAGGGTGGTAGGGAGACCCAGTACTTC
CSAKQGGRETQYF
>TRBV6-5|-|15|TRBJ1-2|many
TGTGCCAGCAGTTACAGACAGACGATGAACTATGGCTACACCTTC
CASSYRQTMNYGYTF
>TRBV6-5|-|10|TRBJ2-7|once
TGTGCCACCCGCGGGGCCGAGCAGTACTTC
CATRGAEQYF
>TRBV7-8|-|14|TRBJ2-7|-
TGTGCCAGCAGCTTAGGTGGGGGGTCAGGCGAGCAGTACTTC
CASSLGGGSGEQYF
>TRBV20-1|-|15|TRBJ1-2|few
TGCAGTGCTAGACCCCTGGCCGGGGGCGTCTATGGCTACACCTTC
CSARPLAGGVYGYTF
>TRBV15|-|8|TRBJ1-5|-
TGTAGCAATCAGCCCCAGCATTTT
CSNQPQHF
>TRBV7-8|TRBD1|13|TRBJ2-7|-
TGTGCCAGCAGCCCCGACAGGGCCTACGAGCAGTACTTC
CASSPDRAYEQYF
>TRBV7-8|-|14|TRBJ2-7|-
TGTGCCAGCAGCTTACCCACCGTGGGTAACGAGCAGTACTTC
CASSLPTVGNEQYF
>TRBV3-1|TRBD2|15|TRBJ2-7|-
TGTGCCAGCAGCCATCAGCCTAGCGGGCTCTACGAGCAGTACTTC
CASSHQPSGLYEQYF
>TRBV7-6|TRBD1|14|TRBJ2-1|medium-sized
TGTGCCAGCAGCCCGGGGACAGGGTTCCATGAGCAGTTCTTC
CASSPGTGFHEQFF
>TRBV28|-|14|TRBJ1-4|few
TGTGCCAGCAGTACAGGGACTAGGGATGAAAAACTGTTTTTT
CASSTGTRDEKLFF
>TRBV29-1|TRBD2|16|TRBJ2-3|few
TGCAGCGTTCCCGGGGTAGCGGGGGCGGTCACAGATACGCAGTATTTT
CSVPGVAGAVTDTQYF